The 25 T cell receptor beta chains given below trace back to one sample, sequenced in a study of T cell repertoires in cytomegalovirus infection. TCRdb reprocessed the reads via MiXCR and lists one record per CDR3 protein. The sample has over 300,000 distinct CDR3 sequences, more than 8% seen once. Specimen: PBMCs. The receptor set was obtained from a human donor in good health (CMV status not recorded). Some clones in this sample may be carry-over from other donors' samples.

In DNA form, the CDR3 reads TGCAGCGTTGGACAGGCCTTTGAGGAAAAACTGTTTTTT. Residues: CSVGQAFEEKLFF. This chain joins TRBV29-1 and TRBJ1-4, with D possibly TRBD1 on 6 matching bases. Trimming shortened V by 4 bases and J by 8 bases, and 14 bases separated the two germline ends. The germline CDR1 and CDR2 sequences are SQVTM and ANQGSEA. This CDR3 contains 13 residues.

This rearrangement joins TRBV19 to TRBJ2-7; 7 bases match TRBD1. V lost 9 bases and J lost 0; bases outside the gene matches: 2. This CDR3 has 12 residues. The germline V gene encodes CDR1 LNHDA and CDR2 SQIVND (reference sequence). CDR3 residues: CASGTVSYEQYF. CDR3 bases: TGTGCCAGCGGGACAGTCTCCTACGAGCAGTACTTC.

There are a few counts of this clonotype. This sequence joins TRBV7-2 and TRBJ2-7, with D possibly being TRBD2 (6 bases). The ends were cut back, 2 bases at V and 1 base at J, with 21 bases in the middle. Germline V gives CDR1 SGHTA, CDR2 FQGNSA. The CDR3 loop spans 18 amino acids. The CDR3: CASSLTVRGRLGSYEQYF. The CDR3, as DNA: TGTGCCAGCAGCTTAACCGTTCGGGGTCGACTAGGGTCCTACGAGCAGTACTTC. The full variable domain, in which reference TRBV7-2 and TRBJ2-7 provide the parts outside the CDR3, is GAGVSQSPSNKVTEKGKDVELRCDPISGHTALYWYRQSLGQGLEFLIYFQGNSAPDKSGLPSDRFSAERTGGSVSTLTIQRTQQEDSAVYLCASSLTVRGRLGSYEQYFGPGTRLTVT.

In this sample, this clonotype turned up many times. This chain links TRBV11-2 with TRBJ2-2; TRBD2 aligns across 9 bases. Germline V CDR1 and CDR2: SGHAT, FQNNGV. The CDR3 contains 16 residues. The junction had 8 bases not matched to a gene; V was cut back by 6 bases and J by 3 bases. CDR3 sequence reads: CASREALAGYTGELFF. CDR3 in DNA: TGTGCCAGCAGGGAAGCTCTAGCGGGGTACACCGGGGAGCTGTTTTTT.

This clonotype was observed a few times. The CDR3 loop is CASSPPTRSEQFF. As DNA, the CDR3 is TGTGCCAGCAGCCCGCCCACTAGGAGTGAGCAGTTCTTC. The chain couples TRBV6-1 to TRBJ2-1, with a tentative D call TRBD2 (5 bases). The germline gives CDR1 MNHNS, CDR2 SASEGT. The CDR3 has 13 residues. Trimming left V 6 bases short and J 9 bases short, with 15 bases between.

The rearrangement links TRBV7-2 to TRBJ1-2; D is ambiguous. The CDR3 length is 15 residues. CDR1 is SGHTA, CDR2 FQGNSA, per germline. Trimming took 4 bases from V and 7 from J, leaving 19 bases between them. CDR3 amino acids: CASSSPPTGAGGYTF. In nucleotides, the CDR3 is TGTGCCAGCAGCTCCCCTCCGACGGGCGCGGGTGGCTACACCTTC.

This clonotype was found a few times. V is TRBV6-5 and J is TRBJ2-1; either TRBD1 or TRBD2 may fit D (6 bases each). V lost 2 bases to trimming and J lost 6 bases, with 14 bases between them. Germline V lookup: CDR1 MNHEY, CDR2 SVGAGI. This CDR3 is 15 amino acids long. This CDR3 is CASSYEGGRTNEQFF. For the CDR3, the DNA is TGTGCCAGCAGTTACGAAGGGGGGCGGACCAATGAGCAGTTCTTC.

The rearrangement uses TRBV28 and TRBJ2-7; the D is unclear. CDR1 is MDHEN and CDR2 is SYDVKM in the germline V gene. This CDR3 region has 12 residues. V dropped 2 bases and J dropped 5 bases, with 7 bases sitting between them. CDR3 residues: CASSLPPDEQYF. CDR3 coding DNA: TGTGCCAGCAGTTTACCCCCAGACGAGCAGTACTTC.

This clonotype was picked up many times. The chain uses TRBV7-2 and TRBJ2-1; 9 bases fit TRBD2. With 7 bases clipped from V and 4 bases from J, the junction kept 8 bases outside the gene matches. This CDR3 region has 15 residues. Germline CDR1 SGHTA, CDR2 FQGNSA. CDR3 nucleotides: TGTGCCAGCACCCAGGGGCGGGGGGGATACAATGAGCAGTTCTTC. As protein: CASTQGRGGYNEQFF.

This clonotype was observed many times. The V call is TRBV7-3, the J call TRBJ2-7; 11 bases match TRBD2. The CDR3 has 18 amino acids. CDR1 is SGHTA and CDR2 is FQGTGA in the germline V gene. V trimming: 2 bases; J trimming: 1 base; junction bases outside the gene matches: 10. CDR3 residues: CASSLSSLAGGGSYEQYF. In nucleotides, the CDR3 is TGTGCCAGCAGCTTATCCAGCCTAGCGGGAGGAGGATCCTACGAGCAGTACTTC. The entire variable domain, with the rest obtained from reference TRBV7-3 and TRBJ2-7, is as follows: GAGVSQTPSNKVTEKGKYVELRCDPISGHTALYWYRQSLGQGPEFLIYFQGTGAADDSGLPNDRFFAVRPEGSVSTLKIQRTERGDSAVYLCASSLSSLAGGGSYEQYFGPGTRLTVT.

This clonotype occurred many times. This chain connects TRBV23-1 to TRBJ2-7; D perhaps matches TRBD2 (5 bases). TRBV23-1 is known as an ORF, though its function is uncertain. The CDR3 consists of 15 residues. Trimming took 0 bases from V and 3 from J, leaving 12 bases between them. DNA of the CDR3: TGCGCCAGCAGTCAATCTGAGGCGGGTGACTACGAGCAGTACTTC. Protein sequence: CASSQSEAGDYEQYF.

This clonotype was detected many times. The rearrangement links TRBV7-2 to TRBJ2-1; 13 positions match TRBD2. The germline gives CDR1 SGHTA, CDR2 FQGNSA. Germline trimming cut 3 bases from V and 10 bases from J; bases unmatched to any gene: 3. The length of the CDR3 is 14 residues. The CDR3 protein is CASSLGLAGKEQFF. The CDR3 bases are TGTGCCAGCAGCTTGGGACTAGCGGGAAAGGAGCAGTTCTTC.

This clonotype was observed a few times. This chain uses TRBV7-2 with TRBJ2-1, with TRBD2 as a possible D gene (6 bases). This CDR3 is built from 16 residues. Germline CDR1 is SGHTA and CDR2 is FQGNSA. The germline V and J ends were trimmed by 6 bases and 2 bases, with 17 bases remaining between them. CDR3 residues: CASSRSGTGTYNEQFF. CDR3 coding DNA: TGTGCCAGCAGTCGCTCCGGGACTGGGACCTACAATGAGCAGTTCTTC.

This clonotype showed up many times. J is TRBJ2-3 and V is TRBV7-3, with TRBD2 identical over 7 bases. V was clipped by 2 bases and J by 2 bases; unmatched bases: 7. Germline CDR1 reads SGHTA; CDR2 reads FQGTGA. The CDR3 spans 16 residues. The CDR3 protein is CASSLSPGGYTDTQYF. The CDR3 DNA is TGTGCCAGCAGCTTATCCCCGGGGGGTTACACAGATACGCAGTATTTT.

There are many counts of this clonotype. CDR3 protein: CSARLFTGDEQFF. The DNA for the CDR3 is TGCAGTGCTAGGCTCTTCACAGGGGATGAGCAGTTCTTC. The V and J genes are TRBV20-1 and TRBJ2-1, with 7 positions matching TRBD1. Looked up from germline, CDR1 is DFQATT and CDR2 is SNEGSKA (reference sequence). The trim removed 3 bases at V and 8 bases at J, leaving 7 bases unmatched. This CDR3 contains 13 residues.

This clonotype was seen a few times. The chain is built from TRBV18 and TRBJ2-1; a possible D gene is TRBD1 (6 bases). Trimming stripped 4 bases from V and 4 bases from J, with 11 bases between. Per germline, CDR1 KGHSH and CDR2 LQKENI. The CDR3 covers 14 residues. CDR3 sequence reads: CASSQAQGYNEQFF. CDR3 nucleotide sequence: TGTGCCAGCTCACAAGCTCAGGGGTACAATGAGCAGTTCTTC.

The chain recombines TRBV7-9 with TRBJ2-5; 11 bases map to TRBD2. From germline, CDR1 is SEHNR and CDR2 FQNEAQ (reference sequence). V shed 4 bases and J 2 bases; nucleotides not matched to a gene: 3. This CDR3 region has 15 residues. The CDR3 sequence is CASSSRLAGQETQYF. In DNA form, the CDR3 reads TGTGCCAGCAGCTCGCGACTAGCGGGACAAGAGACCCAGTACTTC.

The chain has TRBV12-5 and TRBJ2-2; D uncertain. Germline CDR1 is LGHNT and CDR2 is FRNRAP. The V gene lost 3 bases and the J gene lost 10 bases, with 12 bases spanning the gap. This CDR3 has 13 residues. CDR3 protein: CASGLGPVAELFF. CDR3 nucleotides: TGTGCTAGTGGTTTAGGCCCCGTTGCGGAGCTGTTTTTT.

This clonotype was observed once. The V gene is TRBV6-5, the J gene TRBJ1-1; no clear D gene. The CDR3 sequence is 13 residues long. Germline values: CDR1 MNHEY, CDR2 SVGAGI. This CDR3 is CVSRPPKNTEAFF. Here the CDR3 DNA reads TGTGTCTCAAGGCCCCCAAAGAACACTGAAGCTTTCTTT.

The chain joins TRBV19 to TRBJ1-6; no clear D gene. The CDR3 totals 14 residues. Trimming pared 4 bases from V and 6 bases from J, leaving 10 bases between. Per the germline V gene, CDR1 is LNHDA and CDR2 is SQIVND (reference sequence). As DNA, the CDR3 is TGTGCCAGTAGTAACGGCGCAATTAATTCACCCCTCCACTTT. Translated: CASSNGAINSPLHF.

V gene TRBV30 combines with J gene TRBJ2-2; TRBD1 might be the D (5 bases). CDR3 length equals 14 residues. The germline V gene encodes CDR1 GTSNPN and CDR2 SVGIG (reference sequence). Trimming left V 0 bases short and J 5 bases short, with 10 bases between. The CDR3 DNA follows: TGTGCCTGGAGTGTACGCCCAGGGACCGGGGAGCTGTTTTTT. This gives the protein CAWSVRPGTGELFF.

The chain joins TRBV6-2 or TRBV6-3 to TRBJ1-2; 9 nucleotides line up with TRBD1. Looked up from germline, CDR1 is MNHEY and CDR2 is SVGEGT. Trimming took 6 bases from V and 10 from J; bases not matched to a gene: 12. This CDR3 spans 14 amino acids. The CDR3 reads CASRTPGQGSLYTF. As DNA, the CDR3 is TGTGCCAGCAGGACCCCGGGACAGGGATCTCTCTACACCTTC.

Only a few counts were recorded for this clonotype. At one of its ends the junction is not consistent with the germline gene, which may arise from a read error. CDR3 sequence: CASSQGQGAEAFF. In DNA, the CDR3 is TGTGCCAGCAGCCAAGGGCAGGGGGCTGAAGCTTTCTTT. This sequence joins TRBV4-1 and TRBJ1-1; 7 bases line up with TRBD1. The germline V gene has CDR1 MGHRA and CDR2 YSYEKL. The CDR3 has 13 residues.

The V gene is TRBV10-3, the J gene TRBJ2-7; D remains unclear. The CDR3 totals 13 residues. V was trimmed by 5 bases and J by 3 bases, leaving 11 bases between them. Germline CDR1 is ENHRY and CDR2 is SYGVKD. This chain's CDR3 is CAISQSPGYEQYF. The CDR3 nucleotides are TGTGCCATCAGTCAGAGCCCGGGCTACGAGCAGTACTTC.

This clonotype was observed a few times. The J gene is TRBJ1-1, the V gene TRBV12-3 or TRBV12-4, with 10 bases fitting TRBD1. Germline trimming cut 3 bases from V and 4 bases from J; bases unmatched to any gene: 8. The CDR3 length is 16 residues. In DNA, the CDR3 is TGTGCCAGCAGTTTTTTGACAGGGGGCTCGAGCACTGAAGCTTTCTTT. Its protein is CASSFLTGGSSTEAFF.